This entry is about one TCR beta chain. Its antigen is not known. This entry comes from a study of regulatory and conventional T cells in RAG deficiency. Study results and limitations: Shorter CDR3s in all patient subsets; >85% Treg-Tconv overlap in Omenn.

The data were produced by immunoSEQ multiplex PCR, yet TCRdb's version contains in-frame clones alone and is incomplete. The sample lists approximately 35,000 clones; about three quarters were seen once. This CDR3 is built from 15 residues. From germline, CDR1 is MNHEY and CDR2 SVGAGI. V was shortened by 8 bases and J by 2 bases, with 19 bases between the two germline ends. Blood CD4+ CD25-low CD127-high conventional T cells supplied the genomic DNA template. The same sample was also studied in work on regulatory T cells. That report notes: Amplification used 52 TRBV primers and 13 TRBJ primers.

This sequence originates from a human donor in good health. Sequencing was carried out using CD4+ effector T cells sorted from blood. The V call is TRBV6-5, the J call TRBJ2-7, with a tentative D call TRBD1 (6 bases). CDR3 sequence (DNA): TGTGCCAGCGGCCCCGGTGGGGGCTTCGCCTACGAGCAGTACTTC. Translation: CASGPGGGFAYEQYF.